This record concerns one T cell receptor (delta chain) sequence. This DNA's translation and the protein TCRdb lists, from a much larger clone, do not match at residue 20, likely due to a read error; the protein shown is translated from the DNA. This sample was included in a study of gamma-delta T cells after stem cell transplantation. TCRdb called clones from the RT-PCR reads again using CATT. Of about 1,300 delta-chain clones in the sample, 6% to 8% are singletons; the top ten hold about three fifths. Sample: gamma-delta T cells. This receptor was identified in a human donor. It is not recorded whose cells these are; they may come from a transplant donor.

As DNA, the CDR3 is TGTGCCTGTGACGTACTGGGGGATACGCGGGGGCCCGGGTCCTACACCGATAAACTCACCTTT. Amino acids: CACDVLGDTRGPGSYTDKLTF. The chain links TRDV2 to TRDJ1, with 13 bases identical to TRDD3. Looked up from germline, CDR1 is GEAIGNYY and CDR2 is EKD. This CDR3 spans 21 amino acids.